This note documents a single T cell receptor beta chain sequence. No antigen is known for it. Deletions cut 1 base from V and 0 bases from J, with 16 bases between. Germline V CDR1 and CDR2: PRHDT, FYEKMQ (reference sequence). The CDR3 extends over 18 amino acids. These data come from a study of beta chain features in type 1 diabetes. Study details: All samples yielded around 98 million examined sorted cells. Overall study results and limits: In all four CD4+ subsets, TCRB CDR3 length was significantly, moderately reduced in type 1 diabetes.

Investigators reverse transcribed all isolated RNA, so they sequenced expressed TCRB transcripts. Generated by immunoSEQ multiplex PCR, the TCRdb table keeps only in-frame clones and is missing some. The table records 500,000 to 700,000 clones, roughly 16% of them present only once. The rearrangement joins TRBV13 to TRBJ1-5; perhaps TRBD1 as D (5 bases). This clonotype was obtained from a man aged 18 to 30 in good health. The sequenced sample was naive CD4+ T cells from blood. This CDR3 is CASSLVLSGRYSNQPQHF. For the CDR3, the DNA is TGTGCCAGCAGCTTAGTCCTGTCGGGGCGTTATAGCAATCAGCCCCAGCATTTT.